This is a list of T cell receptor beta chains from one sample in a study of blood T cell repertoires in COVID-19. TCRdb's copy holds only in-frame clones and misses some; the assay was immunoSEQ multiplex PCR. The sample gives approximately 280,000 clones, around 89% of which show up once; about 1.8% is in the top ten. The sequenced sample consisted of PBMCs or T cells enriched from blood (not recorded which). These TCRs come from a woman younger than 30 with acute COVID-19. Both conserved end residues are part of each CDR3. The order of the fields is J gene, clone size, D gene, V gene, CDR3 DNA, CDR3 protein. A D gene is named only where the DNA matches it firmly. Size is omitted from some rows. Given values are once, few, many or a class for expanded clones.

TRBJ2-7	-	-	TRBV6-4	TGTGCCAGCAGTGATCAATCCCAGTCCTACGAGCAGTACTTC	CASSDQSQSYEQYF
TRBJ1-5	-	-	TRBV4-1	TGCGCCAGCAGCCAAGAGGCCTGGCGGGGGACTGGTAGCAATCAGCCCCAGCATTTT	CASSQEAWRGTGSNQPQHF
TRBJ2-1	few	TRBD1	TRBV18	TGTGCCGGAACAGGGGGCGCGTCTTACAATGAGCAGTTCTTC	CAGTGGASYNEQFF
TRBJ2-2	-	TRBD2	TRBV10-3	TGTGCCATCAGTGAACGGTTGGCGGGAGGGCCTGAACCCGGGGAGCTGTTTTTT	CAISERLAGGPEPGELFF
TRBJ1-1	-	TRBD1	TRBV4-3	TGCGCCAGCAGCCAAGAGGGGCCCCGACAGGGGGCATACACTGAAGCTTTCTTT	CASSQEGPRQGAYTEAFF
TRBJ2-3	-	TRBD2	TRBV18	TGTGCCAGCTCACCACCGACTAGCGGGAGTAGGGATACGCAGTATTTT	CASSPPTSGSRDTQYF
TRBJ1-2	-	-	TRBV29-1	TGCAGCGTTGAATTAGTGGGCTGGGGCTACACCTTC	CSVELVGWGYTF
TRBJ1-4	-	-	TRBV5-6	TGTGCCAGCAGCTTGGCAGGGAATAATGAAAAACTGTTTTTT	CASSLAGNNEKLFF
TRBJ1-1	-	TRBD1	TRBV6-6	TGTGCCAGCAGACGATCCGGGACAGGGGGCATGAACACTGAAGCTTTCTTT	CASRRSGTGGMNTEAFF
TRBJ1-6	-	-	TRBV4-1	TGCGCCAGCAGCCAAGTGGGCAGGGCGAAGACTTCACCCCTCCACTTT	CASSQVGRAKTSPLHF
TRBJ1-2	-	TRBD1	TRBV15	TGTGCCACCAGCAGGCAGGGACAGGGACCTTATGGCTACACCTTC	CATSRQGQGPYGYTF
TRBJ2-3	-	-	TRBV7-2	TGTGCCAGCAGCCTGACCCTTGTCCCCGGTTCGGTGACAACAGATACGCAGTATTTT	CASSLTLVPGSVTTDTQYF
TRBJ2-3	-	-	TRBV6-5	TGTGCCAGCAGTTACGGGAGCGATACGCAGTATTTT	CASSYGSDTQYF
TRBJ1-5	-	-	TRBV10-1	TGCGCCAAACAAGAACGGGGGACCGAATATAGCAATCAGCCCCAGCATTTT	CAKQERGTEYSNQPQHF
TRBJ1-5	-	-	TRBV6-5	TGTGCCAGCAGTATATCAGGGAATAGCAATCAGCCCCAGCATTTT	CASSISGNSNQPQHF
TRBJ2-1	-	-	TRBV19	TGTGCCAGTAGTAAGGGCGGGATAAACTACAATGAGCAGTTCTTC	CASSKGGINYNEQFF
TRBJ1-5	once	TRBD1	TRBV7-2	TGTGCCAGCAGCTTAGGGGCAGGGGGCCCTTATCAGCCCCAGCATTTT	CASSLGAGGPYQPQHF
TRBJ1-1	-	TRBD1	TRBV4-3	TGCGCCAGCAGCCTCGGGACAGGGGGTGAAGCTTTCTTT	CASSLGTGGEAFF
TRBJ1-2	-	TRBD1	TRBV25-1	TGTGCCAGCAGTGCCGGGGGCAGGGGGAACTATGGCTACACCTTC	CASSAGGRGNYGYTF
TRBJ2-7	-	-	TRBV2	TGTGCCAGCAAAATAAAGGAGAATCCAATCTACGAGCAGTACTTC	CASKIKENPIYEQYF
TRBJ2-1	-	-	TRBV15	TGTGCCACCAGCAGGGCCCTGGTTGTGCAGTTCTTC	CATSRALVVQFF
TRBJ2-7	-	-	TRBV4-1	TGCGCCAGCAGCCAAGATATTTTGCTAGCGAGATCTTACGAGCAGTACTTC	CASSQDILLARSYEQYF
TRBJ2-3	once	-	TRBV5-6	TGTGCCAGCCTTATAAAGACTCAATTCACAGATACGCAGTATTTT	CASLIKTQFTDTQYF
TRBJ2-3	-	TRBD2	TRBV4-1	TGCGCCAGCAGCCAAGATCGGCTAGCGGGAGATACGCAGTATTTT	CASSQDRLAGDTQYF
TRBJ2-3	-	-	TRBV6-2/TRBV6-3	TGTGCCAGCAGTGGGGACTTAAGGCGAGGGAGAGGGACCACAGATACGCAGTATTTT	CASSGDLRRGRGTTDTQYF
TRBJ2-2	once	TRBD2	TRBV3-1/TRBV3-2	TGTGCCAGCACATCCGGGACTAGCGGGAGGAGGCCCACCGGGGAGCTGTTTTTT	CASTSGTSGRRPTGELFF
TRBJ2-5	-	TRBD2	TRBV11-2	TGTGCCAGCAGCTTAGTGCTAGCGGAAGAAGAGACCCAGTACTTC	CASSLVLAEEETQYF
TRBJ2-3	-	TRBD2	TRBV7-9	TGTGCCAGCAGCTTAGCAGCTAGCGGACGCACAGATACGCAGTATTTT	CASSLAASGRTDTQYF
TRBJ2-7	-	TRBD1	TRBV27	TGTGCCACCCAAGAAATCAGGGGGCTTCACTCCTACGAGCAGTACTTC	CATQEIRGLHSYEQYF
TRBJ2-3	-	-	TRBV10-3	TGTGCCATCAGTCCGACTCCGCCAGATACGCAGTATTTT	CAISPTPPDTQYF
TRBJ2-1	-	-	TRBV7-7	TGTGCCAGCAGCTTGCGGGACGCCAGAGACTCCAATGAGCAGTTCTTC	CASSLRDARDSNEQFF
TRBJ2-3	-	TRBD2	TRBV4-3	TGCGCCAGCAGCCAAGTTAGGACTAGCGGGAGCACAGATACGCAGTATTTT	CASSQVRTSGSTDTQYF
TRBJ1-1	-	-	TRBV12-3/TRBV12-4	TGTGCCAGCAGTTTATCGCTTCTGAGTGAAGCTTTCTTT	CASSLSLLSEAFF
TRBJ2-1	-	TRBD1	TRBV2	TGTGCCAGCAGTGGACAGGGTCATGAGCAGTTCTTC	CASSGQGHEQFF
TRBJ2-6	-	-	TRBV9	TGTGCCAGCAGCGTAGTACCAATAGCGGAGAGTCTCGTGGTTGGGGCCAACGTCCTGACTTTC	CASSVVPIAESLVVGANVLTF
TRBJ1-5	-	TRBD1	TRBV2	TGTGCCATCAGAATACAGGGGGCGGGGGCGCGCAATCAGCCCCAGCATTTT	CAIRIQGAGARNQPQHF
TRBJ2-7	-	TRBD1	TRBV2	TGTGCCAGCAGTGAACGGGACAGGGCCTCCTACGAGCAGTACTTC	CASSERDRASYEQYF
TRBJ1-3	-	-	TRBV6-1	TGTGCCAGCAGTGAGAGGAGTTTGTCTGGAAACACCATATATTTT	CASSERSLSGNTIYF
TRBJ2-1	-	TRBD2	TRBV7-8	TGTGCCAGCAGCACAAGACTAGCTGGCTCCTACAATGAGCAGTTCTTC	CASSTRLAGSYNEQFF
TRBJ1-1	-	TRBD1	TRBV5-1	TGCGCCAGCAGCTTACGACAGGGGATGAACACTGAAGCTTTCTTT	CASSLRQGMNTEAFF
TRBJ2-7	-	-	TRBV7-7	TGTGCTAGCAGCTTAGGGGCAGGGCCCTCCTACGAGCAGTACTTC	CASSLGAGPSYEQYF
TRBJ1-1	-	-	TRBV4-2	TGTGCCAGCAGCCCGCCCGGCACTGAAGCTTTCTTT	CASSPPGTEAFF